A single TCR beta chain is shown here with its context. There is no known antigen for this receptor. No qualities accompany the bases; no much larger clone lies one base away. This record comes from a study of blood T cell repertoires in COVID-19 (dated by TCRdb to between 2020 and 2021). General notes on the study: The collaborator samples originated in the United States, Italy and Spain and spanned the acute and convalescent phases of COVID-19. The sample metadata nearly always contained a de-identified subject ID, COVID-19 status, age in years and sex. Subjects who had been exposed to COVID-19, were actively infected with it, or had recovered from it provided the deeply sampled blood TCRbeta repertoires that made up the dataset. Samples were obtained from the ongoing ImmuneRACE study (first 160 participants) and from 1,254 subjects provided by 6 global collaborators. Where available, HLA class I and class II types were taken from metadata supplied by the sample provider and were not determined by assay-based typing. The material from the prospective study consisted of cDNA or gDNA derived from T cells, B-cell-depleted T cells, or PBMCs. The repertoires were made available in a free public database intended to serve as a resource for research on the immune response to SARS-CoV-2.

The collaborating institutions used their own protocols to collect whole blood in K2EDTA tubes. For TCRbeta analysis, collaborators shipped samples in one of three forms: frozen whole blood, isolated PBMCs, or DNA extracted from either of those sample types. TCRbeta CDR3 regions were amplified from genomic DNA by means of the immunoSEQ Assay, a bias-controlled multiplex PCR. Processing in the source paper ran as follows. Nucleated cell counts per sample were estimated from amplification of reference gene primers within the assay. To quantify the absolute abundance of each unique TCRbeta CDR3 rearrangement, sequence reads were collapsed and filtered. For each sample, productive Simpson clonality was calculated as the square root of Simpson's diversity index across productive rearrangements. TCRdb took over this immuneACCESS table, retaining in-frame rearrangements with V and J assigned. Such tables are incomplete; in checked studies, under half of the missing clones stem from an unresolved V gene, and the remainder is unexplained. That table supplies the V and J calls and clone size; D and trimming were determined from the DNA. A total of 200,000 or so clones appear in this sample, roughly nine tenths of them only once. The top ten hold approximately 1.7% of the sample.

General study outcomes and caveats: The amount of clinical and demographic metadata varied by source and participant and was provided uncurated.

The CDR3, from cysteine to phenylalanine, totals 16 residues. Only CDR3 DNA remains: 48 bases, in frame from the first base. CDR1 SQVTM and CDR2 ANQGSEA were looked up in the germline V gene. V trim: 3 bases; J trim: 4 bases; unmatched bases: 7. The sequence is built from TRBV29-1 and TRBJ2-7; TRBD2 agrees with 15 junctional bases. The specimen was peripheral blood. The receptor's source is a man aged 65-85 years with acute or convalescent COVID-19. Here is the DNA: TGCAGCGTTGACGGACTAGCGGGAGGGCCAAGATACGAGCAGTACTTC. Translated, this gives CSVDGLAGGPRYEQYF.